This T cell receptor (beta chain) was recorded in a study of blood T cell repertoires in COVID-19. Study in general: The United States, Italy and Spain provided the acute and convalescent COVID-19 samples. Sample material is recorded as cDNA or gDNA derived from T cells, B-cell-depleted T cells, or PBMCs.

Everyone who took part was roughly 18 to 95 years old, and they came from roughly 25 US areas. This CDR3 spans 14 amino acids. The germline V gene encodes CDR1 SEHNR and CDR2 FQNEAQ (reference sequence). The J segment lost 4 bases and the V segment lost 5 bases, leaving 5 bases of the junction unmatched. Assay used: immunoSEQ multiplex PCR; TCRdb lists only in-frame clones, some missing. The table records about 380,000 clones, more than 75% of them present only once. The sequenced sample consisted of PBMCs or T cells enriched from blood (not recorded which). V usage is TRBV7-9 and J usage is TRBJ2-3; 8 bases match TRBD2. This clonotype was obtained from a young woman who had recovered from COVID-19. The CDR3 reads CASSPGLAADTQYF. CDR3 coding DNA: TGTGCCAGCAGCCCAGGACTAGCCGCAGATACGCAGTATTTT.